This TCR beta chain was sequenced during a study of T cells in tumors after PD-1 blockade. Study summary: Some patients also took daily vismodegib 150 mg during anti-PD-1 treatment.

Data came from immunoSEQ multiplex PCR; TCRdb stores just in-frame clones and leaves some out. The top ten hold less than 15% of the sample, which has some 9,300 clones, 67% seen once. V shed 4 bases and J shed 10 bases, with 9 bases lying between them. Germline V gene data show CDR1 as SGHRS and CDR2 as YFSETQ. The CDR3 has 11 amino acids. The clonotype comes from a human donor with basal cell carcinoma. The genes are TRBV5-1 and TRBJ2-1; unclear D gene. The sample was tumor tissue, taken after anti-PD-1 treatment. CDR3 loop: CASSLVTEQFF. In DNA, the CDR3 is TGCGCCAGCAGCCTGGTAACGGAGCAGTTCTTC.